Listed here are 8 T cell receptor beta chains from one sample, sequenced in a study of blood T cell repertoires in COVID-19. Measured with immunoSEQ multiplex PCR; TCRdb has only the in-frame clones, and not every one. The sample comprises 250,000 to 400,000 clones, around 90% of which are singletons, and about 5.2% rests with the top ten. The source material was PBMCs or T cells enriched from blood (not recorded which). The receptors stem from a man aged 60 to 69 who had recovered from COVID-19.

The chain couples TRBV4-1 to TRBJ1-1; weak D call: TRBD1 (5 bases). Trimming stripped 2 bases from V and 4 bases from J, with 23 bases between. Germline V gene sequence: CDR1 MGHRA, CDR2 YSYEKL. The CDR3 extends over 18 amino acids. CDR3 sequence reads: CASSQPSGDGGMGTEAFF. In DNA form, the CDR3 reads TGCGCCAGCAGCCAACCTTCCGGGGACGGAGGGATGGGCACTGAAGCTTTCTTT.

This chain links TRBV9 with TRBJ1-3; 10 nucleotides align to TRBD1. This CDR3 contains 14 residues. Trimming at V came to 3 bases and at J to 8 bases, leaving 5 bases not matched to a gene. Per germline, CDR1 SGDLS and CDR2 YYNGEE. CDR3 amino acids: CASSDRTGGDTIYF. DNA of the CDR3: TGTGCCAGCAGCGACCGGACAGGGGGAGACACCATATATTTT.

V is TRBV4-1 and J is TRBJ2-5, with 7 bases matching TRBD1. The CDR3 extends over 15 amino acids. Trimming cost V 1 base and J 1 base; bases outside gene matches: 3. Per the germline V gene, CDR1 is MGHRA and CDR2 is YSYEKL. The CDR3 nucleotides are TGCGCCAGCAGCCAAGGGGACAGACTCCAAGAGACCCAGTACTTC. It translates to CASSQGDRLQETQYF.

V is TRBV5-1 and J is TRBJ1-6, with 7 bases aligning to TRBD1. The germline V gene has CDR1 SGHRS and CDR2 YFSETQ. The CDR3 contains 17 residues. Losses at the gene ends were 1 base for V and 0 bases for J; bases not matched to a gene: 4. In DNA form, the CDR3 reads TGCGCCAGCAGCTTGAAGACAGGGAGCTCCTATAATTCACCCCTCCACTTT. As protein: CASSLKTGSSYNSPLHF.

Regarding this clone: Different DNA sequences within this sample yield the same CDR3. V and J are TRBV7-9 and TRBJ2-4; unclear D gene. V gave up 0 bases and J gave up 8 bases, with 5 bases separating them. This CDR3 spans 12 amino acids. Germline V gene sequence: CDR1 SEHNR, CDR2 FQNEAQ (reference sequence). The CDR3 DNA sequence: TGTGCCAGCAGCTTAGCGAGCGACATTCAGTACTTC. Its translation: CASSLASDIQYF.

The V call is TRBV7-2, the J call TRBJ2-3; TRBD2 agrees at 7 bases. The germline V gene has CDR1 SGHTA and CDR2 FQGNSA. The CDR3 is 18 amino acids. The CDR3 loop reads CVTPHRGSGEPSTDTQYF. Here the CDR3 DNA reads TGTGTAACCCCCCACCGCGGGAGTGGTGAACCTAGCACAGATACGCAGTATTTT.

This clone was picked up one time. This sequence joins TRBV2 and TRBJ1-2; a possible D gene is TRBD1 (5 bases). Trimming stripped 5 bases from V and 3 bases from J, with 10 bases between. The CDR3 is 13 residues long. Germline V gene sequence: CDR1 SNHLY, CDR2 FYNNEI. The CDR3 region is CASSPDRYYGYTF. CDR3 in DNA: TGTGCCAGCAGTCCCGACAGATACTATGGCTACACCTTC.

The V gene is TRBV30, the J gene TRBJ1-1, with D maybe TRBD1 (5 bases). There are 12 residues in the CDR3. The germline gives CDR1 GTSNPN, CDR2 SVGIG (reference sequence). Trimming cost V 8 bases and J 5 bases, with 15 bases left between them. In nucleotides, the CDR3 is TGTGCCGTCCACTGGGGCATGACTGAAGCTTTCTTT. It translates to CAVHWGMTEAFF.